The clone carrying this T cell receptor beta chain appeared a single time. No antigen is known for it. This sample stems from a study of cytomegalovirus exposure and HLA in healthy donors. Notes on the study in general: For presence/absence analyses, sequencing depth was assumed to be roughly uniform across donors.

Germline V CDR1 and CDR2: SGHTA, FQGNSA. V gave up 1 base and J gave up 1 base, with 8 bases separating them. CDR3 size: 14 residues. Researchers ran the PCR with 60 Vbeta and 13 Jbeta primers. Clones were sequenced by immunoSEQ multiplex PCR, and TCRdb holds only the in-frame ones, with some missing. Of over 150,000 clones in the sample, roughly four fifths are singletons; the top ten hold about 0.98%. Material for sequencing was PBMCs. The source is a girl between 2 and 10 years old in good health and CMV-seropositive. The chain employs TRBV7-2 and TRBJ2-7, with D uncertain. The chain's CDR3 is CASSLGPHSYEQYF. The CDR3 nucleotides read TGTGCCAGCAGCTTAGGTCCCCATTCCTACGAGCAGTACTTC. The full variable domain, with the rest looked up from reference TRBV7-2 and TRBJ2-7, is GAGVSQSPSNKVTEKGKDVELRCDPISGHTALYWYRQSLGQGLEFLIYFQGNSAPDKSGLPSDRFSAERTGGSVSTLTIQRTQQEDSAVYLCASSLGPHSYEQYFGPGTRLTVT.